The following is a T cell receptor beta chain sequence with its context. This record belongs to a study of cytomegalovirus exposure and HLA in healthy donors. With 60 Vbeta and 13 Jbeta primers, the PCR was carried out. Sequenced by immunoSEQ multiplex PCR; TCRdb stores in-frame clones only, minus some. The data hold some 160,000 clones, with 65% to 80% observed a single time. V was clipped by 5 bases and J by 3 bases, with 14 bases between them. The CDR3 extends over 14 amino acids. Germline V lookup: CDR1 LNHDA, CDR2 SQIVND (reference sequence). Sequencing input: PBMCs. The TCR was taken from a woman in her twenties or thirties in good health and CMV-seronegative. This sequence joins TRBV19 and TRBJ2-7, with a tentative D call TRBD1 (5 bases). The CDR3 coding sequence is TGTGCCAGTAGTCGGGCAGGGATTATCTACGAGCAGTACTTC. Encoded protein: CASSRAGIIYEQYF.